These T cell receptor beta chains were read from a single sample in a study of blood T cell repertoires in COVID-19. Sequencing used immunoSEQ multiplex PCR; TCRdb keeps in-frame clones, though not all of them. The sample holds about 44,000 clones; roughly 68% are singletons and the top ten take approximately 62%. The sequenced sample consisted of peripheral blood. All receptors come from a man older than 75 with acute or convalescent COVID-19. Each CDR3 is given with its conserved first and last residue. D genes are given only for firm matches. Clone size is given for some rows only: seen once, a few or many times, or a class if the clone is expanded.

TGTGCCAGCAGTTTCCCAGGGGCGGGGGTCGGCAATCAGCCCCAGCATTTT,CASSFPGAGVGNQPQHF,-,17,TRBV28,TRBJ1-5,once
TGTGCCAGCAGTTACCAAAGACAGGCGAACACTGAAGCTTTCTTT,CASSYQRQANTEAFF,-,15,TRBV6-5,TRBJ1-1,few
TGTGCCAGCAGTGGGACATACTATATCAATGAGCAGTTCTTC,CASSGTYYINEQFF,-,14,TRBV2,TRBJ2-1,-
TGCGCCAGCAACCTAGGGGGGGAAAATTCACCCCTCCACTTT,CASNLGGENSPLHF,-,14,TRBV5-1,TRBJ1-6,many
TGTGCCAGCAGTCTATGGGGCCAGGGCGCCCTCTCCTACGAGCAGTACTTC,CASSLWGQGALSYEQYF,-,17,TRBV28,TRBJ2-7,-
TGTGCCAGCAGCCACCGACAGGGAATGACTGAAGCTTTCTTT,CASSHRQGMTEAFF,TRBD1,14,TRBV7-2,TRBJ1-1,-
TGTGCCAGCAAGGACTCTCGTTTCTCCTACAATGAGCAGTTCTTC,CASKDSRFSYNEQFF,-,15,TRBV2,TRBJ2-1,-
TGTGCCACCAGTGATCAAGTACTAGCGGGGTTGAACACCGGGGAGCTGTTTTTT,CATSDQVLAGLNTGELFF,TRBD2,18,TRBV24-1,TRBJ2-2,few
TGTGCCAGCAGTTCCAGCGGGAGTCTCCAAGAGACCCAGTACTTC,CASSSSGSLQETQYF,TRBD2,15,TRBV11-1,TRBJ2-5,-
TGTGCCAGCAGCCGACAGGGTTACACCATATATTTT,CASSRQGYTIYF,TRBD1,12,TRBV11-2,TRBJ1-3,few
TGTGCCAGCAGTTACTTTGGGACAAACTCTGGAAACACCATATATTTT,CASSYFGTNSGNTIYF,-,16,TRBV6-2/TRBV6-3,TRBJ1-3,-
TGTGCCAGCAGTCCCCGCCGGCGGGTTAATGAAAAACTGTTTTTT,CASSPRRRVNEKLFF,-,15,TRBV27,TRBJ1-4,-
TGCAGTGCTAGAGTAGCTATTGAGCAGTTCTTC,CSARVAIEQFF,-,11,TRBV20-1,TRBJ2-1,-
TGTGCCAGCAGCTCGTACAGGGGGGTTAGGAAGGGCAATGAGCAGTTCTTC,CASSSYRGVRKGNEQFF,TRBD1,17,TRBV5-8,TRBJ2-1,-
TGTGCCAGCTCATCCCGACTGGCCTCCTCCTACAATGAGCAGTTCTTC,CASSSRLASSYNEQFF,-,16,TRBV18,TRBJ2-1,-